The sample holds a few counts of the clone carrying this T cell receptor beta chain. As yet, its antigen is unknown. These data originate in a study of beta chain features in type 1 diabetes. Findings and caveats of the study: cDNA-based sequencing might over-represent cells highly expressing TCR. In the patient group, naive, central memory and Treg TCRB repertoires seemed more alike than in the healthy donor group.

Expressed TCRB transcripts got sequenced, as all isolated RNA was reverse transcribed. Generated by immunoSEQ multiplex PCR, the TCRdb table keeps only in-frame clones and is missing some. There are about 900,000 clones in the sample; 17% occur only once, and about 0.02% lies in the top ten. Markers CD45RO/CCR7/CD25/CD127/CD95/CD27 served to sort CD4+ naive, central memory, regulatory and stem cell-like memory cells. Sequenced: naive CD4+ T cells from blood. This receptor was taken from a woman younger than 30 in good health.

The CDR3 sequence is CASSFSWDGEGLTDTQYF. The CDR3, as DNA: TGTGCCAGCAGTTTTTCTTGGGACGGGGAGGGCCTCACAGATACGCAGTATTTT. The V and J genes are TRBV28 and TRBJ2-3; 7 nucleotides match TRBD2. The V gene's germline CDR1 is MDHEN and CDR2 SYDVKM. V dropped 3 bases and J dropped 2; count of bases not matched to a gene: 14. The CDR3 spans 18 residues.